This T cell receptor (beta chain) came from a study of blood T cells in healthy people across ages. A second PCR, run for about 7 to 11 cycles, used a sample-barcoded 5' primer plus a J-beta primer mix. One entry per CDR3 protein, called by TCRdb with MiXCR from the 5' RACE reads. The sample contains about 760,000 distinct CDR3 sequences, around a quarter of which appear only once. The CDR3 covers 17 residues. CDR1 LGHDT and CDR2 YNNKEL come from the germline V gene (reference sequence). Trimming took off 4 bases at V and 9 bases at J, with 25 bases between the two ends. This clonotype has more than one count but fewer than ten. The sample was also linked to a second study, of T cells of mothers and their children. As reported in that work: A few healthy Caucasian mothers served as donors, and their six children did as well.

Sequencing was performed on blood. The rearrangement joins TRBV3-1 to TRBJ2-1, with a tentative D call TRBD1 (6 bases). This TCR derives from a boy younger than 18 in good health. Here the CDR3 reads CASSLHQSRGSFAEQFF. CDR3 in DNA: TGTGCCAGCAGCCTTCACCAGAGCAGGGGATCGTTCGCTGAGCAGTTCTTC.